What follows describes a single TCR beta chain. Donors were healthy HIV-negative adults without recently reported acute infections or vaccinations. The sample is drawn from a study of shared clonotypes between healthy human individuals. TCRdb's table, derived via immunoSEQ multiplex PCR, lists solely in-frame clones and lacks some. The table has more than 2 million clones, around 95% seen once; the top ten hold around 0.13%. The TCR comes from a man aged 18 to 29 in good health. The sample was naive CD4+ T cells sorted from blood. Subset meaning: CD45RA+ positively selected.

This CDR3 reads CAISGDARGGNTIYF. The DNA of the CDR3 is TGTGCCATCAGTGGAGACGCAAGGGGTGGAAACACCATATATTTT. This chain uses TRBV10-3 with TRBJ1-3; D possibly corresponds to TRBD1 (5 bases). The V and J ends lost 4 bases and 3 bases respectively, with 13 bases between them. The CDR3 runs 15 residues. CDR1 is ENHRY and CDR2 is SYGVKD in the germline V gene.